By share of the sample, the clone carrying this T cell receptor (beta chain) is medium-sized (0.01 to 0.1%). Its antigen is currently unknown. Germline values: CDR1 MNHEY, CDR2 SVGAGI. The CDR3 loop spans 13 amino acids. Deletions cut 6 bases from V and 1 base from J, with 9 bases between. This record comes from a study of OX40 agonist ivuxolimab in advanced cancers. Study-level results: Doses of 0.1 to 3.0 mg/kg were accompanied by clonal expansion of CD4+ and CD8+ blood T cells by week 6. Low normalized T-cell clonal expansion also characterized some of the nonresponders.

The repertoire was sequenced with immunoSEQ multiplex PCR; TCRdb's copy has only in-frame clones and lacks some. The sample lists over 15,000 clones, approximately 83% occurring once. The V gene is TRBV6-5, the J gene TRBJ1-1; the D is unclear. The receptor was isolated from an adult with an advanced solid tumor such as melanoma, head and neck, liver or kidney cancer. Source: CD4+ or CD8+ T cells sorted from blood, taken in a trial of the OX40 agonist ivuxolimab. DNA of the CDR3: TGTGCCAGCAGAAGGGTGTGGAACACTGAAGCTTTCTTT. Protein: CASRRVWNTEAFF.